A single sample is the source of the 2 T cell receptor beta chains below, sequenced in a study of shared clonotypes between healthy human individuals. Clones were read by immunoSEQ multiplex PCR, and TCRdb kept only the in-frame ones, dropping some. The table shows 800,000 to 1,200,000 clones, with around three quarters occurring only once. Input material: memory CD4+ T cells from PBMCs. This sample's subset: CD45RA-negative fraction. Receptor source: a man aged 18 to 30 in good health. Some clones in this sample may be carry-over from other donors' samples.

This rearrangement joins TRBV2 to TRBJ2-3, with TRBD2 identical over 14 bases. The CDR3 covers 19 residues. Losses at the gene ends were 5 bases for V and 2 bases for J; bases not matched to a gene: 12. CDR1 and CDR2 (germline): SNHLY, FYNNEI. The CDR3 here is CASSLTGTTSGRVTDTQYF. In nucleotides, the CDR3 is TGTGCCAGCAGTTTGACAGGGACGACTAGCGGGAGGGTCACAGATACGCAGTATTTT.

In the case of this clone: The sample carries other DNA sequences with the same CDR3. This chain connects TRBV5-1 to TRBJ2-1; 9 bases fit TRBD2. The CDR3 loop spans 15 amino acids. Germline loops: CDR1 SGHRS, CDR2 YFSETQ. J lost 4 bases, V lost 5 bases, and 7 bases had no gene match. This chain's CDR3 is CASSRLAGAYNEQFF. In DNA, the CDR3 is TGCGCCAGCAGTCGGTTAGCGGGGGCATACAATGAGCAGTTCTTC.